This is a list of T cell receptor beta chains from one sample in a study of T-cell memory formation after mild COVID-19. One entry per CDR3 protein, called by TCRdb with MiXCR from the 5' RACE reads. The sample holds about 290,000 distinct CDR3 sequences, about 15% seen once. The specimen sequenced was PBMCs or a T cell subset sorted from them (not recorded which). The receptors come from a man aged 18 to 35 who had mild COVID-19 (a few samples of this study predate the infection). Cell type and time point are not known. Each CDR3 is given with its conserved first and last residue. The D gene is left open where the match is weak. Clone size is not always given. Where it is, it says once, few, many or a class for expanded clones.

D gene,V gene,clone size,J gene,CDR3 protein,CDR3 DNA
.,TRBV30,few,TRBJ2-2,CAWSVSLPGELFF,TGTGCCTGGAGTGTTTCCCTACCAGGGGAGCTGTTTTTT
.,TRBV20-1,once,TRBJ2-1,CSARASSSYNEQFF,TGCAGTGCTAGAGCGAGCAGCTCCTACAATGAGCAGTTCTTC
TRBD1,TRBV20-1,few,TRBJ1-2,CSARGAPRDRENYGYTF,TGCAGTGCTAGAGGGGCCCCCCGGGACAGAGAAAACTATGGCTACACCTTC
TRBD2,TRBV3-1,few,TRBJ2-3,CASSLRLAGGGTDTQYF,TGTGCCAGCAGCCTTCGACTAGCGGGGGGAGGCACAGATACGCAGTATTTT
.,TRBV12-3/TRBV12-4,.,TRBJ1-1,CASSTDARLNTEAFF,TGTGCCAGCAGTACAGACGCAAGACTGAACACTGAAGCTTTCTTT
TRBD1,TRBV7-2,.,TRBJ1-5,CASSQTGIQPQHF,TGTGCCAGCAGCCAGACAGGGATCCAGCCCCAGCATTTT
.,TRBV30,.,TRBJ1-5,CAWSAGISNQPQHF,TGTGCCTGGAGTGCCGGGATCAGCAATCAGCCCCAGCATTTT
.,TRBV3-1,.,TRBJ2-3,CASSQGGHYGADTQYF,TGTGCCAGCAGCCAAGGGGGACATTATGGGGCAGATACGCAGTATTTT
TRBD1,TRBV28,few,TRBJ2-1,CASTTRDSFPNEQFF,TGTGCCAGCACCACCCGGGACAGTTTCCCGAATGAGCAGTTCTTC
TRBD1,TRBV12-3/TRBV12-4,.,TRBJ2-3,CASGRDRGSDTQYF,TGTGCCAGCGGCCGGGACAGGGGCTCAGATACGCAGTATTTT
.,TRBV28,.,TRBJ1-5,CASSLKGKPQHF,TGTGCCAGCAGTTTAAAGGGCAAGCCCCAGCATTTT
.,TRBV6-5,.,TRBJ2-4,CASKATTNIQYF,TGTGCCAGCAAGGCTACCACAAACATTCAGTACTTC
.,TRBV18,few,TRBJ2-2,CASSQTGELFF,TGTGCCAGCTCACAAACCGGGGAGCTGTTTTTT
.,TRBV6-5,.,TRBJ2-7,CASSPGEAGRNEQYF,TGTGCCAGCAGCCCCGGGGAGGCAGGGAGAAACGAGCAGTACTTC
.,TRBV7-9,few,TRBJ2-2,CASSLYRTLGSGTGELFF,TGTGCCAGCAGCTTATATCGGACGCTGGGTTCGGGAACCGGGGAGCTGTTTTTT
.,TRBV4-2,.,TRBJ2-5,CASSHGPAGQETQYF,TGTGCCAGCAGCCACGGGCCGGCAGGGCAAGAGACCCAGTACTTC
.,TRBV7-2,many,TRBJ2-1,CASSPGQPNEQFF,TGTGCCAGCAGCCCGGGCCAACCCAATGAGCAGTTCTTC